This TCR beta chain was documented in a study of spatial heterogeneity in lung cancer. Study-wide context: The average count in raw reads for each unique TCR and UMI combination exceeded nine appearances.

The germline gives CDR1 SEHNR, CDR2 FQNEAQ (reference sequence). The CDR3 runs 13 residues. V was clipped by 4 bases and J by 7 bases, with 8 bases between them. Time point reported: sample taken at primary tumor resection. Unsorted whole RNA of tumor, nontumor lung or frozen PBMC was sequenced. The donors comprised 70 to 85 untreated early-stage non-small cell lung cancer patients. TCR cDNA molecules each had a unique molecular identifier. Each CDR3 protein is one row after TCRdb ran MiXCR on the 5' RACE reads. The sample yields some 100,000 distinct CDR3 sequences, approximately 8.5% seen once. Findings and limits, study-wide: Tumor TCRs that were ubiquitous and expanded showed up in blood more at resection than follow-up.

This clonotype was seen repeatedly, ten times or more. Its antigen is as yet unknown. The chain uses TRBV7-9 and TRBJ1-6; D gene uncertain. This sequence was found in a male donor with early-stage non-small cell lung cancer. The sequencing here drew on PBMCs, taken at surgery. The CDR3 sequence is CASSSAPNSPLHF. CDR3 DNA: TGTGCCAGCAGCTCCGCCCCCAATTCACCCCTCCACTTT. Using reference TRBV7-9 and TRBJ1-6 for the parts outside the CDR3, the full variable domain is DTGVSQNPRHKITKRGQNVTFRCDPISEHNRLYWYRQTLGQGPEFLTYFQNEAQLEKSRLLSDRFSAERPKGSFSTLEIQRTEQGDSAMYLCASSSAPNSPLHFGNGTRLTVT.